This T cell receptor beta chain was recorded in a study of CD8+ T cells in alopecia areata. As for the study in general: Scoring of treated patients' severity used the percentage of affected scalp area.

Regarding treatment: oral pan-JAK inhibitor, 5-10 mg twice daily. Specimens obtained from alopecia areata patients comprised lesional scalp punch biopsies and peripheral blood. Isolation of CD4+ and CD8+ T cells from PBMCs was achieved by sorting. Extracted RNA was reverse transcribed into cDNA, the sequencing template. Some clones are missing from TCRdb's copy, which holds only in-frame ones; the method was immunoSEQ multiplex PCR. This sample has roughly 200,000 clones, with approximately 60% found just once. Whole-study findings and limits: Lesional tissue from the scalp (especially in alopecia totalis/universalis) showed higher clonality than normal scalp.

Turning to this clone: Its antigen is still unknown.

The receptor was derived from a human donor with alopecia areata. This specimen consisted of CD4+ T cells sorted from blood, obtained at week 4, from a patient treated with tofacitinib.

CDR3: CASSEAGDSPLHF. CDR3 coding DNA: TGTGCCAGCAGTGAAGCAGGAGATTCACCCCTCCACTTT. This chain links TRBV6-1 with TRBJ1-6; D is uncertain. CDR3 size: 13 residues. With 0 bases removed from V and 8 bases from J, the gap between germline ends came to 5 bases. The germline CDR1 and CDR2 sequences are MNHNS and SASEGT.